Listed below are T cell receptor beta chains from one sample, sequenced in a study of spatial heterogeneity in lung cancer. TCRdb re-called the 5' RACE reads with MiXCR, one entry per CDR3 protein. The repertoire holds fewer than 20,000 distinct CDR3 sequences, with around 6.8% as singletons. The material was lung tumor tissue, obtained at surgery. The receptors originated from a male donor with early-stage non-small cell lung cancer. Both conserved end residues are part of each CDR3. Each record gives: V gene, J gene, D gene, clone size, CDR3 DNA, CDR3 protein. A D gene is named only where the DNA matches it firmly. Some rows have no size entry. The others give once, few or many, or a class for an expanded clone.

V: TRBV7-6
J: TRBJ2-2
D: NA
size: many
DNA: TGTGCCAGCAGCTTAAATACCGGGGAGCTGTTTTTT
CDR3: CASSLNTGELFF

V: TRBV12-5
J: TRBJ1-2
D: TRBD1
size: few
DNA: TGTGCTAGTGGTTTGACTCGACAGGGGGTTGGGCGCTATGGCTACACCTTC
CDR3: CASGLTRQGVGRYGYTF

V: TRBV6-2/TRBV6-3
J: TRBJ1-6
D: NA
size: few
DNA: TGTGCCAGCAGTTACTTACTCGGGGGTGCAGCCCTCCACTTT
CDR3: CASSYLLGGAALHF

V: TRBV20-1
J: TRBJ2-3
D: NA
size: NA
DNA: TGCAGTGTGGGCCGAAGGGTGTCGGATACGCAGTATTTT
CDR3: CSVGRRVSDTQYF

V: TRBV12-3/TRBV12-4
J: TRBJ1-1
D: NA
size: many
DNA: TGTGCCAGCAGTTACGACAGGTTGAGCACTGAAGCTTTCTTT
CDR3: CASSYDRLSTEAFF

V: TRBV5-1
J: TRBJ1-3
D: NA
size: many
DNA: TGCGCCAGCGGCTTGAACTCTGGAAACACCATATATTTT
CDR3: CASGLNSGNTIYF

V: TRBV18
J: TRBJ1-1
D: NA
size: many
DNA: TGTGCCAGCTCATCTACAGATCAGGGATGGAACACTGAAGCTTTCTTT
CDR3: CASSSTDQGWNTEAFF

V: TRBV5-1
J: TRBJ2-5
D: TRBD1
size: many
DNA: TGCGCCAGCAGCTTAGGGACAGGCCCAGAGACCCAGTACTTC
CDR3: CASSLGTGPETQYF

V: TRBV20-1
J: TRBJ2-7
D: TRBD2
size: many
DNA: TGCAGTGCTTGGGGGGGGTCTAGCGGGGGGGCCCCCTACGAGCAGTACTTC
CDR3: CSAWGGSSGGAPYEQYF

V: TRBV6-4
J: TRBJ2-3
D: TRBD2
size: few
DNA: TGTGCCAGCAGCCTACGGGGGGGCGAGACAGATACGCAGTATTTT
CDR3: CASSLRGGETDTQYF

V: TRBV4-3
J: TRBJ1-6
D: NA
size: many
DNA: TGCGCCAGCAGCCAAGACAGGGGCCCTTCACCCCTCCACTTT
CDR3: CASSQDRGPSPLHF

V: TRBV7-6
J: TRBJ2-1
D: TRBD1
size: few
DNA: TGTGCCAGCAGCTTAGGGGACAGGGTCGATGAGCAGTTCTTC
CDR3: CASSLGDRVDEQFF

V: TRBV27
J: TRBJ1-2
D: NA
size: many
DNA: TGTGCCAGCAAAGGTGGCTACACCTTC
CDR3: CASKGGYTF

V: TRBV12-3/TRBV12-4
J: TRBJ2-3
D: NA
size: NA
DNA: TGTGCCAGCAGTTCAGCGCGGGGTCCCCAGGGAGATACGCAGTATTTT
CDR3: CASSSARGPQGDTQYF

V: TRBV4-3
J: TRBJ2-1
D: NA
size: many
DNA: TGCGCCAGCAGCCAAGAGGACTACTCCTACAATGAGCAGTTCTTC
CDR3: CASSQEDYSYNEQFF

V: TRBV20-1
J: TRBJ2-2
D: TRBD2
size: few
DNA: TGCAGTGCTAGAGATTTAGCGGGGGGCTTCACCGGGGAGCTGTTTTTT
CDR3: CSARDLAGGFTGELFF

V: TRBV18
J: TRBJ1-1
D: NA
size: many
DNA: TGTGCCAGCTCAGAGGCTATGAACACTGAAGCTTTCTTT
CDR3: CASSEAMNTEAFF

V: TRBV10-3
J: TRBJ1-1
D: NA
size: NA
DNA: TGTGCCATCAGTGAGGGAGGGGTGCTACTTCATGTCACTGAAGCTTTCTTT
CDR3: CAISEGGVLLHVTEAFF

V: TRBV7-2
J: TRBJ2-7
D: NA
size: NA
DNA: TGTGCCAGCAGCTTTTCGAAGGGTCATGGCTCCTACGAGCAGTACTTC
CDR3: CASSFSKGHGSYEQYF

V: TRBV14
J: TRBJ2-5
D: TRBD2
size: NA
DNA: TGTGCCAGCAGCACGCTAGCGGGGGGCACTCGAGAGACCCAGTACTTC
CDR3: CASSTLAGGTRETQYF

V: TRBV28
J: TRBJ1-4
D: NA
size: many
DNA: TGTGCCAGCACTCCAGGTGAAAAACTGTTTTTT
CDR3: CASTPGEKLFF

V: TRBV28
J: TRBJ2-7
D: NA
size: NA
DNA: TGTGCCAGCAGTTTACAGGACCCCGAGCAGTACTTC
CDR3: CASSLQDPEQYF

V: TRBV28
J: TRBJ1-5
D: NA
size: many
DNA: TGTGCCAGCAGCGTTTCTCGTCGGGATCAGCCCCAGCATTTT
CDR3: CASSVSRRDQPQHF

V: TRBV7-2
J: TRBJ1-6
D: TRBD1
size: NA
DNA: TGTGCCAGCAGCTTACGGACAGGGGTTAATTCACCCCTCCACTTT
CDR3: CASSLRTGVNSPLHF

V: TRBV20-1
J: TRBJ2-7
D: NA
size: few
DNA: TGCCTCGCAGGGGGAGGTGGCGAGCAGTACTTC
CDR3: CLAGGGGEQYF

V: TRBV7-2
J: TRBJ2-5
D: NA
size: NA
DNA: TGTGCCAGCAGCTTTAATCAGGGAGAGACCCAGTACTTC
CDR3: CASSFNQGETQYF

V: TRBV10-3
J: TRBJ1-2
D: NA
size: many
DNA: TGTGCCATCAGTGCCGAGACAGTAACCTATGGCTACACCTTC
CDR3: CAISAETVTYGYTF

V: TRBV29-1
J: TRBJ2-1
D: TRBD2
size: NA
DNA: TGCAGCGTCGCCCTGACTAGCGGGGGGGTTGGGGAGCAGTTCTTC
CDR3: CSVALTSGGVGEQFF

V: TRBV7-8
J: TRBJ1-5
D: NA
size: NA
DNA: TGTGCCAGCAGCTTCTGGGGCAGGGACAATCAGCCCCAGCATTTT
CDR3: CASSFWGRDNQPQHF

V: TRBV4-2
J: TRBJ2-2
D: TRBD2
size: many
DNA: TGTGCCAGCAGCCGGCGTTTTAGCGGGCCCGGGGAGCTGTTTTTT
CDR3: CASSRRFSGPGELFF

V: TRBV15
J: TRBJ1-5
D: TRBD1
size: few
DNA: TGTGCCACCAGCAGCTACCGGGACAGCAACAATCAGCCCCAGCATTTT
CDR3: CATSSYRDSNNQPQHF

V: TRBV2
J: TRBJ2-1
D: TRBD2
size: few
DNA: TGTGCCAGCAGTGAAAGCGGGGGTAGCTCCTACAATGAGCAGTTCTTC
CDR3: CASSESGGSSYNEQFF

V: TRBV5-4
J: TRBJ1-1
D: NA
size: few
DNA: TGTGCCAGCAGCCTCCGTGACGGGGGCAACACTGAAGCTTTCTTT
CDR3: CASSLRDGGNTEAFF

V: TRBV6-2/TRBV6-3
J: TRBJ2-3
D: NA
size: many
DNA: TGTGCCAGCGGTCGAGCTGCAGATACGCAGTATTTT
CDR3: CASGRAADTQYF

V: TRBV6-1
J: TRBJ1-1
D: TRBD1
size: many
DNA: TGTGCCAGCAGTGGTTGGACAGGGACCTTGAACACTGAAGCTTTCTTT
CDR3: CASSGWTGTLNTEAFF

V: TRBV3-1
J: TRBJ2-1
D: NA
size: NA
DNA: TGTGCCAGCAGCCCCCCGGGAGTAGTCAATGAGCAGTTCTTC
CDR3: CASSPPGVVNEQFF

V: TRBV6-1
J: TRBJ2-5
D: NA
size: NA
DNA: TGTGCCAGCAGTCAACAAGAGACCCAGTACTTC
CDR3: CASSQQETQYF

V: TRBV28
J: TRBJ2-2
D: TRBD1
size: many
DNA: TGTGCCAGCAGCCGACAGGGCTCGAACACCGGGGAGCTGTTTTTT
CDR3: CASSRQGSNTGELFF

V: TRBV5-1
J: TRBJ2-5
D: TRBD2
size: NA
DNA: TGCGCCAGCAGCTTGGGGGCTAGCGGGGCCCTACAAGAGACCCAGTACTTC
CDR3: CASSLGASGALQETQYF